One T cell receptor (beta chain) is described in this entry. Libraries were prepared by immunoSEQ multiplex PCR; TCRdb keeps only in-frame clonotypes and omits some of them. This sample has about 330,000 clones; about 87% occur once, and the top ten carry just over 9.5%. This entry belongs to a study of blood T cell repertoires in COVID-19. Germline V lookup: CDR1 LGHDT, CDR2 YNNKEL (reference sequence). Unmatched junction bases numbered 11, after V lost 5 bases and J lost 5 bases. This CDR3 comprises 15 residues. This clonotype was obtained from a man aged 25 to 40 with COVID-19, enrolled during active disease. V usage is TRBV3-1 (or the pseudogene TRBV3-2) and J usage is TRBJ2-7; 8 nucleotides line up with TRBD2. Sequencing input: peripheral blood. CDR3 in DNA: TGTGCCAGCAGCGCCGATCGGGGGGGTCCAAACGAGCAGTACTTC. Translating gives CASSADRGGPNEQYF.